A single sample gave rise to the 3 T cell receptor beta chains below, sequenced in a study of OX40 agonist ivuxolimab in advanced cancers. The method was immunoSEQ multiplex PCR; TCRdb's version includes in-frame clones alone and lacks a portion of them. The data show 9,500 to 15,000 clones, with about 85% seen just once and roughly 20% held by the top ten. This material consisted of CD4+ or CD8+ T cells sorted from blood, taken in a trial of the OX40 agonist ivuxolimab. The origin of the receptors is an adult with an advanced solid tumor such as melanoma, head and neck, liver or kidney cancer.

The V call is TRBV5-8, the J call TRBJ1-1; D may be TRBD1 (6 bases). This CDR3 comprises 14 residues. V was clipped by 3 bases and J by 5 bases, with 14 bases between them. Germline V gives CDR1 SGHTS, CDR2 YDEGEE. CDR3 in amino acids: CASSYTEQGTEAFF. CDR3 nucleotide sequence: TGTGCCAGCAGCTATACCGAGCAGGGGACTGAAGCTTTCTTT. Drawing the rest from reference TRBV5-8 and TRBJ1-1, the complete variable domain is EAGVTQSPTHLIKTRGQQATLRCSPISGHTSVYWYQQALGLGLQFLLWYDEGEERNRGNFPPRFSGRQFPNYSSELNVNALELEDSALYLCASSYTEQGTEAFFGQGTRLTVV.

This chain connects TRBV7-8 to TRBJ2-7; 10 bases line up with TRBD2. Germline assignment: CDR1 SGHVS and CDR2 FQNEAQ. V lost 3 bases, J lost 3 bases, and 8 bases stayed unmatched. The length of the CDR3 is 16 residues. The CDR3 DNA follows: TGTGCCAGCAGCTTCCCCGGGACTAGCGCTCTCTACGAGCAGTACTTC. The encoded protein is CASSFPGTSALYEQYF.

The chain employs TRBV27 and TRBJ1-1; 7 nucleotides align to TRBD1. This CDR3 is built from 15 residues. Germline CDR1 is MNHEY and CDR2 is SMNVEV (reference sequence). Germline trimming cut 2 bases from V and 1 base from J; bases unmatched to any gene: 4. CDR3 in DNA: TGTGCCAGCAGTTTAGGCCAGGGGGGGAACACTGAAGCTTTCTTT. It translates to CASSLGQGGNTEAFF.